This passage covers 14 T cell receptor beta chains from one sample sequenced in a study of control samples from healthy donors and cancer patients. Using immunoSEQ multiplex PCR, the repertoire was profiled, and TCRdb retains in-frame clones only, with some absent. Seen here are 150,000 or so clones, roughly 90% observed once, and the top ten hold approximately 12%. The material sequenced was blood. These receptors all stem from a man aged 25-40 years in good health.

V usage is TRBV12-3 or TRBV12-4 and J usage is TRBJ2-1; D remains unclear. CDR3 length equals 11 residues. V was cut by 6 bases and J by 9 bases, with 9 bases left in between. For the CDR3, the DNA is TGTGCCAGCAGCCCAGAGGCTGAGCAGTTCTTC. Encoded protein: CASSPEAEQFF.

The chain uses TRBV3-1 (or the pseudogene TRBV3-2) and TRBJ1-1, with D possibly matching TRBD1 (5 bases). Germline loops: CDR1 LGHDT, CDR2 YNNKEL (reference sequence). With 4 bases removed from V and 0 bases from J, the gap between germline ends came to 12 bases. This CDR3 comprises 15 residues. The CDR3 DNA sequence: TGTGCCAGCAGCCCACCAAGGGGACTGAACACTGAAGCTTTCTTT. Its translation: CASSPPRGLNTEAFF.

This sequence joins TRBV7-2 and TRBJ1-4, with 7 bases fitting TRBD1. Germline V lookup: CDR1 SGHTA, CDR2 FQGNSA. The CDR3 sequence is 15 residues long. Losses at the gene ends were 1 base for V and 7 bases for J; bases not matched to a gene: 6. The CDR3 nucleotides are TGTGCCAGCAGCTTAGTCCAACAGGGGACTGAAAAACTGTTTTTT. This encodes CASSLVQQGTEKLFF.

The rearrangement uses TRBV18 and TRBJ1-5, with D perhaps TRBD1 (6 bases). The CDR3 has 17 residues. Deletions cut 3 bases from V and 0 bases from J, with 15 bases between. Germline lookup yields CDR1 KGHSH and CDR2 LQKENI. The CDR3 protein is CASSPHGGADSNQPQHF. The CDR3 region has the DNA TGTGCCAGCTCACCTCATGGGGGGGCGGATAGCAATCAGCCCCAGCATTTT.

The rearrangement uses TRBV11-2 and TRBJ1-1; D unresolved. V was pared by 5 bases and J by 3 bases, with 19 bases between. From germline, CDR1 is SGHAT and CDR2 FQNNGV. This CDR3 region has 16 residues. The DNA of the CDR3 is TGTGCCAGCAGCCCCTATAGGGTCGGGCACGACACTGAAGCTTTCTTT. Translated: CASSPYRVGHDTEAFF.

The chain employs TRBV4-3 and TRBJ2-7; TRBD1 matches at 11 bases. Germline V CDR1 and CDR2: LGHNA, YSLEER. This CDR3 contains 19 residues. V shed 1 base and J 6 bases; nucleotides not matched to a gene: 17. The DNA of the CDR3 is TGCGCCAGCAGCCAAGGGGGTCTCCTTGGACAGGGGGCGGGAGGCGAGCAGTACTTC. This codes for CASSQGGLLGQGAGGEQYF.

The chain joins TRBV28 to TRBJ2-3; possibly TRBD2 for D (6 bases). The germline gives CDR1 MDHEN, CDR2 SYDVKM. Trimming pared 10 bases from V and 7 bases from J, leaving 12 bases between. This CDR3 region has 11 residues. CDR3 sequence reads: CATRDSNTQYF. The DNA of the CDR3 is TGTGCCACCCGGGACTCAAATACGCAGTATTTT.

This sequence joins TRBV5-1 and TRBJ1-6; 9 bases fit TRBD1. The CDR3 sequence is 18 residues long. Trimming at V came to 2 bases and at J to 4 bases, leaving 10 bases not matched to a gene. Germline CDR1 reads SGHRS; CDR2 reads YFSETQ. The CDR3 DNA reads TGCGCCAGCAGCTTTGGACAGGGGTCGCCAATTTATAATTCACCCCTCCACTTT. It encodes CASSFGQGSPIYNSPLHF.

V usage is TRBV9 and J usage is TRBJ1-3; D remains ambiguous. CDR1 is SGDLS, CDR2 YYNGEE, per germline. The CDR3 covers 15 residues. Trimming removed 4 bases at V and 1 base at J, with 12 bases between. This chain's CDR3 is CASSTRTVSGNTIYF. CDR3 nucleotide sequence: TGTGCCAGCAGCACCCGGACCGTGTCTGGAAACACCATATATTTT.

The V and J genes are TRBV2 and TRBJ1-6, with D unclear. In germline, CDR1 is SNHLY, CDR2 FYNNEI. Trimming removed 5 bases at V and 1 base at J, with 6 bases between. This CDR3 is built from 14 residues. CDR3 sequence reads: CASSRESYNSPLHF. The CDR3 DNA follows: TGTGCCAGCAGTCGCGAATCCTATAATTCACCCCTCCACTTT.

The chain recombines TRBV18 with TRBJ1-3; D uncertain. The V and J ends lost 2 bases and 0 bases respectively, with 11 bases between them. Germline loops: CDR1 KGHSH, CDR2 LQKENI. The CDR3 extends over 16 amino acids. The CDR3 DNA reads as TGTGCCAGCTCACCATACGCGAGCCTCTCTGGAAACACCATATATTTT. This sequence encodes CASSPYASLSGNTIYF.

The CDR3 sequence is CASSSQGDRGLLGTEAFF. CDR3 DNA sequence: TGCGCCAGCAGCTCCCAGGGGGACAGGGGGCTCTTGGGAACTGAAGCTTTCTTT. The chain uses TRBV5-1 and TRBJ1-1, with 12 bases that match TRBD1. Looked up from germline, CDR1 is SGHRS and CDR2 is YFSETQ. The J segment lost 5 bases and the V segment lost 3 bases, leaving 14 bases of the junction unmatched. The CDR3 is 18 amino acids.

This clone appeared once. Other DNA sequences within the sample encode an identical CDR3. The CDR3 region is CASSLGTDTQYF. The CDR3 DNA sequence: TGTGCCAGCAGCTTGGGCACAGATACGCAGTATTTT. V is TRBV11-2 and J is TRBJ2-3; no reliable D call. The V gene lost 3 bases and the J gene lost 1 base, with 2 bases spanning the gap. Per the germline V gene, CDR1 is SGHAT and CDR2 is FQNNGV. The CDR3 length is 12 residues.

The DNA for the CDR3 is TGTGCCAGCAGCTTCGGGCAGGGGTACACTGAAGCTTTCTTT. It is translated as CASSFGQGYTEAFF. The J gene is TRBJ1-1, the V gene TRBV7-2, with a tentative D call TRBD1 (6 bases). Germline CDR1 SGHTA, CDR2 FQGNSA. Trimming removed 3 bases at V and 3 bases at J, with 11 bases between. The CDR3 has 14 amino acids.